This T cell receptor beta chain was found in a study of molecular identifiers for immune sequencing clone quantification. V was pared by 8 bases and J by 3 bases, with 11 bases between. The CDR3 spans 11 residues. The germline CDR1 and CDR2 sequences are GTSNPN and SVGIG (reference sequence). This clonotype turned up a few times. The authors built bulk TCR libraries by previously described methods with listed TCR primers. TCRdb reanalysed the PCR reads using MiXCR and keeps one entry per CDR3 protein. The sample lists 460,000 or so distinct CDR3 sequences, roughly 26% occurring once. The sequenced sample was naive CD8+ T cells from blood, with Jurkat cell RNA spiked in. Subset meaning: FACS-sorted CD8+CD4-CCR7+CD45RA+ naive T cells. The source of this sequence is a human donor in good health. Some libraries in this study had Jurkat cell RNA spiked in. The rearrangement uses TRBV30 and TRBJ2-7, with TRBD1 as a possible D gene (5 bases). The CDR3 sequence is CAGRDSYEQYF. CDR3 sequence (DNA): TGTGCCGGCAGGGATAGCTACGAGCAGTACTTC.